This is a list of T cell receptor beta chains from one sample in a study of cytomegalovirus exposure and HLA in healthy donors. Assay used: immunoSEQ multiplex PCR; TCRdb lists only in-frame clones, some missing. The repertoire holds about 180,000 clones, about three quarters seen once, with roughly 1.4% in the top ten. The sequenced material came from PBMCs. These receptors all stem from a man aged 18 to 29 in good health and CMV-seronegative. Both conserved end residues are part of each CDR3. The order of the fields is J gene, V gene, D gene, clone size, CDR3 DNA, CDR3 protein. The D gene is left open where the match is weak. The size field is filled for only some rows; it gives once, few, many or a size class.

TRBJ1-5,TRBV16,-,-,TGTGCCAGCAGCCACTACGGGGATTTGGGCAATCAGCCCCAGCATTTT,CASSHYGDLGNQPQHF
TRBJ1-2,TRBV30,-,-,TGTGCCCTGACACACGGGGAGCAAGGCGCCTTC,CALTHGEQGAF
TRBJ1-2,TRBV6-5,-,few,TGTGCCAGCAGTTACACAGGGTATGGCTACACCTTC,CASSYTGYGYTF
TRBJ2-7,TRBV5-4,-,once,TGTGCCAGCAGCTTAAAGGGGTTTTCCTACGAGCAGTACTTC,CASSLKGFSYEQYF
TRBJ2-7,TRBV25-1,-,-,TGTGCCAGCAGCCGTGCTAGCTCCTACGAGCAGTACTTC,CASSRASSYEQYF
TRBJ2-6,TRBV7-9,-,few,TGTGCCAGCAGCTTACGGTCCCGGGGGAGCTCTGGGGCCAACGTCCTGACTTTC,CASSLRSRGSSGANVLTF
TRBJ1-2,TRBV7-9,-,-,TGTGCCAGCACCGAAGGAGGGTCGGACCTCTATGGCTACACCTTC,CASTEGGSDLYGYTF
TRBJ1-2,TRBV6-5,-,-,TGTGCCAGCAGTTATGGCCTCGGGGCAGGGGATGGCTACACCTTC,CASSYGLGAGDGYTF
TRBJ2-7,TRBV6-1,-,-,TGTGCCAGCAGAACAGGGTGGGGGTACGAGCAGTACTTC,CASRTGWGYEQYF
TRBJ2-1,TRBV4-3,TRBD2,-,TGCGCCAGCAGCCAAGTGGGTAGCGGGGGGAATGAGCAGTTCTTC,CASSQVGSGGNEQFF
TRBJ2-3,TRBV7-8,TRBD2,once,TGTGCCAGCAGCTTAGGAGGTCTAGCGGAAGTCTTCACAGATACGCAGTATTTT,CASSLGGLAEVFTDTQYF
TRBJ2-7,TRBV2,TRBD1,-,TGTGCCAGCTGCTTTTTCGGGACAGGGGGAGGCGAGCAGTACTTC,CASCFFGTGGGEQYF
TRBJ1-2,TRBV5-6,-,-,TGTGCCAGCAGCTTGTGGGGAGACTATGGCTACACCTTC,CASSLWGDYGYTF
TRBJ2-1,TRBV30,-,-,TGTGCCTGGACCCTATACAATGAGCAGTTCTTC,CAWTLYNEQFF
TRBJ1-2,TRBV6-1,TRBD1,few,TGTGCCAGCAGTTTTGGACCGGGACAGAACTATGGCTACACCTTC,CASSFGPGQNYGYTF
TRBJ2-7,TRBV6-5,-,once,TGTGCCAGCAGACATAACAGGATCCCAACCTACGAGCAGTACTTC,CASRHNRIPTYEQYF
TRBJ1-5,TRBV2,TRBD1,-,TGTGCCAGTGAAAACAGGGGGCGCCTCTATCAGCCCCAGCATTTT,CASENRGRLYQPQHF
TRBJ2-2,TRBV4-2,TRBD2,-,TGTGCCAGCAGCCACCCTAGCGGGGGCCTAAACACCGGGGAGCTGTTTTTT,CASSHPSGGLNTGELFF
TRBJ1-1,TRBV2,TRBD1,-,TGTGCCAGCAGGGACACAGGGGACACTGAAGCTTTCTTT,CASRDTGDTEAFF
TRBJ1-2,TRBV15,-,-,TGTGCCACCAGCAGAGATAGGAGCAGTTCCTATGGCTACACCTTC,CATSRDRSSSYGYTF
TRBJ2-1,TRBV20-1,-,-,TGCAGTGCATCCATGGGCACGCGGCAGTTCTTC,CSASMGTRQFF
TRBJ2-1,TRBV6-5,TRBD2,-,TGTGCCAGCAGCTATAAGGGACTAGGTGAGCAGTTCTTC,CASSYKGLGEQFF
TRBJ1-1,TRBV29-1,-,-,TGCAGCGTTGTCTCAGGATACACTGAAGCTTTCTTT,CSVVSGYTEAFF
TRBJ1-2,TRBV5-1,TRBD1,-,TGCGCCAGCAGCTTGGCCGGACAGGGAGAGGGCTACACCTTC,CASSLAGQGEGYTF
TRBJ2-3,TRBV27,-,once,TGTGCCAGCAGTTTAATAACGGGACTCGCAGATACGCAGTATTTT,CASSLITGLADTQYF
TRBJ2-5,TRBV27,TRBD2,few,TGTGCCACCCGGCGGGGGAACCAAGAGACCCAGTACTTC,CATRRGNQETQYF
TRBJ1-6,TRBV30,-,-,TGTGCCTGGAGTGGTTCCCGGGGGATTTCACCCCTCCACTTT,CAWSGSRGISPLHF
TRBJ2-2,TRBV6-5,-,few,TGTGCCAGCAGTTGGGGACACCCAGTCACCGGGGAGCTGTTTTTT,CASSWGHPVTGELFF
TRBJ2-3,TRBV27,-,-,TGTGCCAGCAGTCGCCGGGCTAGCGCGACAGATACGCAGTATTTT,CASSRRASATDTQYF
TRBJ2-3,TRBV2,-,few,TGTGCCAGCACAGAAGCAGATACGCAGTATTTT,CASTEADTQYF
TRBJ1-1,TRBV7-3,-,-,TGTGCCAGCAGCTTATGGAGGAACACTGAAGCTTTCTTT,CASSLWRNTEAFF
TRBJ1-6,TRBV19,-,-,TGTGCCAGTAGTCTCCGACGGGATAATTCACCCCTCCACTTT,CASSLRRDNSPLHF
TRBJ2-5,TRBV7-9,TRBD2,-,TGTGCCAGCAGCCCCCTGCGCGGGGGGGCTGGGACCCAGTACTTC,CASSPLRGGAGTQYF
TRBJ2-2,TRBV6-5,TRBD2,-,TGTGCCACGGGCGGGGGGGCTTATACCGGGGAGCTGTTTTTT,CATGGGAYTGELFF
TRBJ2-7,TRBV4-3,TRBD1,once,TGCGCCAGCAGCCAAGATTCGGGACAGGGAGGCTCCGAGCAGTACTTC,CASSQDSGQGGSEQYF
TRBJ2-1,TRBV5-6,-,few,TGTGCCAGCAGAAATACCACCGGCGGGCTTCCGTTCTTC,CASRNTTGGLPFF
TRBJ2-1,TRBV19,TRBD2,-,TGTGCCAGTAGCAAACTAGCGGGGGTGATCAATGAGCAGTTCTTC,CASSKLAGVINEQFF
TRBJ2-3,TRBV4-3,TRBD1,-,TGCGCCAGCAGCCACCGACAGGGGGCCCGGGGAGATACGCAGTATTTT,CASSHRQGARGDTQYF
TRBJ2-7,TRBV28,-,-,TGTGCCAGCAGTTTAGGGGGGGAGGGGGAGTTAAACGAGCAGTACTTC,CASSLGGEGELNEQYF
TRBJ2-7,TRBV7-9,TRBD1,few,TGTGCCAGCAGCGTCTCAAGAGGACAGGGGGACTACGAGCAGTACTTC,CASSVSRGQGDYEQYF